Described below is a single TCR beta chain sequence and its context. Its antigen is currently not known. The sample holds no much larger clone one base away, and base qualities are not on file. CDR1 SEHNR and CDR2 FQNEAQ are derived from the germline V gene (reference sequence). The CDR3 has 15 amino acids, counting the end cysteine and phenylalanine. The read is trimmed to its CDR3 DNA, 45 bases read in frame from base 1. V is cut back by 1 base and J by 5 bases, with 3 bases in the junction unmatched. Each collaborating institution followed its own protocols to collect whole blood in K2EDTA tubes. For TCRbeta analysis, collaborator samples were shipped as frozen whole blood, as isolated PBMCs, or as DNA extracted from either sample type. TCRbeta CDR3 regions were amplified from genomic DNA by means of the immunoSEQ Assay, a bias-controlled multiplex PCR. The study's processing was this. The number of nucleated cells in each sample was estimated from the amplification of reference gene primers within the assay. To quantify the absolute abundance of each unique TCRbeta CDR3 rearrangement, sequence reads were collapsed and filtered. Productive Simpson clonality was computed per sample as the square root of Simpson's diversity index over productive rearrangements. TCRdb stores this immuneACCESS table with in-frame sequences only. Part of the clones is absent; in the studies checked, under half of the shortfall reflects unresolved V genes, and no reason is known for the rest. The V and J calls and the clone size are those of that table, but D and trimming were determined from the DNA. The sample table records about 100,000 clones; 84% of these occur just once. Together, the top ten hold around 4.3% of the sample.

These data belong to a study of blood T cell repertoires in COVID-19 (dated by TCRdb to about 2020). Regarding the complete study: Samples from collaborators originated in the United States, Italy and Spain and spanned both the acute and convalescent phases of COVID-19. The prospective study material was composed of cDNA or gDNA derived from T cells, B-cell-depleted T cells, or PBMCs. Deeply sampled blood TCRbeta repertoires from subjects exposed to, actively infected with, or recovered from COVID-19 were included in the dataset. A freely available public database, intended as a resource for researchers studying the immune response to SARS-CoV-2, is where the repertoires were released. The samples were drawn from two sources: the first 160 participants of the ongoing ImmuneRACE study, and 1,254 subjects contributed by 6 global collaborators. The sample metadata nearly always contained a de-identified subject ID, COVID-19 status, age in years and sex. HLA class I and class II types, where available, came from metadata supplied by the sample provider rather than from assay-based typing. Overall results and qualifications from the work: The quantity of clinical and demographic metadata differed by source and by participant and was supplied without curation.

This clonotype was sampled from a human donor in a cohort sampled during active COVID-19. This chain joins TRBV7-9 to TRBJ2-5, with 11 bases in between that match TRBD2. The source material was peripheral blood. CDR3 sequence: CASSLVGLAEETQYF. At the DNA level, the sequence is TGTGCCAGCAGCTTAGTGGGACTAGCGGAGGAGACCCAGTACTTC.